The 22 T cell receptor beta chains listed next were all sequenced from one sample in a study of long-term antiretroviral therapy in people with HIV. Sequencing relied on immunoSEQ assay v3.0, run at survey level. The data were produced by immunoSEQ multiplex PCR, yet TCRdb's version contains in-frame clones alone and is incomplete. Altogether 15,000 to 20,000 clones are present, roughly 90% being singletons, with the ten largest covering more than 10%. This specimen was unsorted PBMCs, taken 0.7 years before starting antiretroviral therapy. These TCRs come from a man aged 45-65 years with HIV.

The chain joins TRBV10-2 to TRBJ2-7; 7 bases fit TRBD2. This CDR3 spans 14 amino acids. Germline V gene data show CDR1 as WSHSY and CDR2 as SAAADI. V lost 10 bases and J lost 0; bases outside the gene matches: 9. The CDR3 sequence is CATTSDGSSYEQYF. CDR3 DNA: TGCGCCACCACTAGCGACGGGAGCTCCTACGAGCAGTACTTC.

This clone was seen more than once but under ten times. The rearrangement uses TRBV7-9 and TRBJ1-2; D is uncertain. V was pared by 5 bases and J by 1 base, with 8 bases between. CDR3 length equals 13 residues. Per germline, CDR1 SEHNR and CDR2 FQNEAQ (reference sequence). CDR3 coding DNA: TGTGCCAGCAGCGATGGATTTAACTATGGCTACACCTTC. Amino acid sequence: CASSDGFNYGYTF.

J is TRBJ1-4 and V is TRBV30; D remains unclear. CDR1 and CDR2 from the germline V gene are GTSNPN and SVGIG (reference sequence). V dropped 0 bases and J dropped 3 bases, with 11 bases sitting between them. The CDR3 extends over 15 amino acids. CDR3 residues: CAWSVPWVANEKLFF. CDR3 bases: TGTGCCTGGAGTGTACCTTGGGTAGCTAATGAAAAACTGTTTTTT.

This chain joins TRBV19 and TRBJ1-2; 9 bases align to TRBD1. This CDR3 has 13 amino acids. J gave up 8 bases and V 11 bases, and 12 bases lay outside the gene matches. Germline V gene lookup returns CDR1 LNHDA and CDR2 SQIVND (reference sequence). The CDR3 DNA follows: TGTGCCGCGGCCCAAAGGGACAGGGACGGCTACACCTTC. Amino acids: CAAAQRDRDGYTF.

The V and J genes are TRBV7-2 and TRBJ1-1; 9 nucleotides match TRBD1. After removal of 5 bases from V and 3 bases from J, the junction contained 10 bases not matched to a gene. The V gene's germline CDR1 is SGHTA and CDR2 FQGNSA. The CDR3 consists of 16 residues. CDR3 sequence reads: CASSVSSTGGYTEAFF. The CDR3 nucleotides are TGTGCCAGCAGCGTATCCTCGACAGGGGGATACACTGAAGCTTTCTTT.

Only a few counts were recorded for this clone. This rearrangement joins TRBV2 to TRBJ1-2; 7 nucleotides align to TRBD1. V was clipped by 5 bases and J by 3 bases; unmatched bases: 6. Germline CDR1 SNHLY, CDR2 FYNNEI. The CDR3 covers 14 residues. CDR3 DNA sequence: TGTGCCAGCAGTCAGGGGACAGCCTACTATGGCTACACCTTC. This sequence encodes CASSQGTAYYGYTF.

The chain recombines TRBV5-4 with TRBJ2-7; TRBD2 matches at 13 bases. Unmatched junction bases numbered 6, after V lost 4 bases and J lost 2 bases. This CDR3 is 16 amino acids long. The germline V gene has CDR1 SGHNT and CDR2 YYREEE (reference sequence). CDR3 protein: CASSTSGLAGPYEQYF. The DNA for the CDR3 is TGTGCCAGCAGCACATCGGGACTAGCGGGACCCTACGAGCAGTACTTC.

This clone was detected only once. This chain joins TRBV5-1 and TRBJ2-7; the D call may be TRBD1 or TRBD2 (6 bases each). The CDR3 has 16 amino acids. Germline CDR1 is SGHRS and CDR2 is YFSETQ. V was pared by 3 bases and J by 2 bases, with 18 bases between. The CDR3: CASSSQGGYRAYEQYF. CDR3 sequence (DNA): TGCGCCAGCAGCTCCCAAGGAGGGTACAGGGCCTACGAGCAGTACTTC.

The rearrangement links TRBV30 to TRBJ1-1; D is unresolved. The CDR3 runs to 13 residues. Germline lookup yields CDR1 GTSNPN and CDR2 SVGIG (reference sequence). V was cut by 3 bases and J by 6 bases, with 14 bases left in between. DNA for the CDR3: TGTGCCTGGAGCCAATTTCTTCGGGCTGAAGCTTTCTTT. This gives the protein CAWSQFLRAEAFF. The variable domain in full, with the rest retrieved from reference TRBV30 and TRBJ1-1, is SQTIHQWPATLVQPVGSPLSLECTVEGTSNPNLYWYRQAAGRGLQLLFYSVGIGQISSEVPQNLSASRPQDRQFILSSKKLLLSDSGFYLCAWSQFLRAEAFFGQGTRLTVV.

CDR3 sequence reads: CASSFKYRGGKTQYF. The CDR3 DNA is TGTGCCAGCAGTTTTAAATACAGGGGTGGGAAGACCCAGTACTTC. The chain has TRBV28 and TRBJ2-5, with 7 bases fitting TRBD1. CDR1 is MDHEN and CDR2 is SYDVKM in the germline V gene. V lost 3 bases, J lost 6 bases, and 10 bases stayed unmatched. This CDR3 region has 15 residues.

The chain is built from TRBV7-2 and TRBJ1-5, with 7 bases fitting TRBD1. V lost 3 bases to trimming and J lost 3 bases; unmatched junction nucleotides: 5. Per the germline V gene, CDR1 is SGHTA and CDR2 is FQGNSA. This CDR3 region has 15 residues. CDR3 in amino acids: CASSFTGDYNQPQHF. The DNA of the CDR3 is TGTGCCAGCAGCTTTACAGGGGATTACAATCAGCCCCAGCATTTT.

This clone was picked up a small number of times. The chain employs TRBV7-2 and TRBJ1-1, with D possibly matching TRBD1 (5 bases). This CDR3 has 15 residues. Trimming cost V 2 bases and J 0 bases, with 10 bases left between them. Per the germline V gene, CDR1 is SGHTA and CDR2 is FQGNSA. CDR3 DNA sequence: TGTGCCAGCAGCTTAAGGGGAAACATGAACACTGAAGCTTTCTTT. Protein sequence: CASSLRGNMNTEAFF.

The chain recombines TRBV5-6 with TRBJ2-3; D may be TRBD1 (5 bases). Trimming left V 4 bases short and J 9 bases short, with 12 bases between. The V gene's germline CDR1 is SGHDT and CDR2 YYEEEE. The length of the CDR3 is 12 residues. CDR3 in amino acids: CASSRQRGTQYF. The CDR3 coding sequence is TGTGCCAGCAGCCGACAAAGGGGCACGCAGTATTTT.

The chain is built from TRBV5-1 and TRBJ2-7; no definite D call. The germline V gene encodes CDR1 SGHRS and CDR2 YFSETQ. The germline V and J ends were trimmed by 0 bases and 6 bases, with 10 bases remaining between them. The CDR3 runs 13 residues. CDR3 sequence: CASSLEALSEQYF. As DNA, the CDR3 is TGCGCCAGCAGCTTGGAGGCTCTCTCCGAGCAGTACTTC.

This clone was recorded only once. J is TRBJ1-3 and V is TRBV5-1; tentative D call: TRBD1 (6 bases). Germline V lookup: CDR1 SGHRS, CDR2 YFSETQ. Between the trimmed V and J ends, which lost 4 bases and 4 bases, there was a span of 12 bases. There are 14 residues in the CDR3. The CDR3 sequence is CASSGGGGGNTIYF. The CDR3 nucleotides are TGCGCCAGCAGCGGAGGAGGGGGAGGAAACACCATATATTTT.

CDR3 sequence reads: CASILTGGNGGEQFF. The CDR3 DNA follows: TGCGCCAGCATCCTTACTGGAGGGAACGGGGGTGAGCAGTTCTTC. The chain has TRBV5-1 and TRBJ2-1; D possibly corresponds to TRBD2 (6 bases). With 6 bases removed from V and 9 bases from J, the gap between germline ends came to 22 bases. CDR3 length: 15 residues. Germline CDR1 and CDR2: SGHRS and YFSETQ.

The chain is built from TRBV6-5 and TRBJ1-2; tentative D call: TRBD1 (6 bases). V gave up 0 bases and J gave up 8 bases, with 10 bases separating them. Germline CDR1 and CDR2: MNHEY and SVGAGI. The CDR3 is made up of 13 amino acids. As DNA, the CDR3 is TGTGCCAGCAGTTACTCCGGGGGGCGAGGCTACACCTTC. Protein: CASSYSGGRGYTF.

This sequence joins TRBV2 and TRBJ1-2; TRBD1 might be the D (6 bases). The CDR3 is made up of 14 amino acids. V lost 6 bases to trimming and J lost 2 bases, with 13 bases between them. Germline assignment: CDR1 SNHLY and CDR2 FYNNEI. CDR3 loop: CASSALTGNYGYTF. The CDR3 bases are TGTGCCAGCAGCGCATTGACAGGAAACTATGGCTACACCTTC.

This rearrangement joins TRBV11-1 to TRBJ1-1; D gene uncertain. Between the trimmed V and J ends, which lost 2 bases and 3 bases, there was a span of 10 bases. The CDR3 is made up of 14 amino acids. Per germline, CDR1 SGHAT and CDR2 FQDESV (reference sequence). The CDR3 nucleotides read TGTGCCAGCAGCTTAAGGGCGGGGTACACTGAAGCTTTCTTT. Translated, it gives CASSLRAGYTEAFF.

The chain couples TRBV28 to TRBJ1-5; D may be TRBD1 (6 bases). The CDR3 length is 15 residues. Per the germline V gene, CDR1 is MDHEN and CDR2 is SYDVKM. Trimming cost V 5 bases and J 5 bases, with 16 bases left between them. The CDR3 loop is CASSVPRQDYQPQHF. The CDR3 DNA reads TGTGCCAGCAGTGTCCCGAGACAGGATTATCAGCCCCAGCATTTT.

V is TRBV6-5 and J is TRBJ1-4; a weak D match, TRBD1 (6 bases). The germline V gene has CDR1 MNHEY and CDR2 SVGAGI. Trimming shortened V by 0 bases and J by 8 bases, and 13 bases separated the two germline ends. The CDR3 spans 15 residues. The CDR3 spells CASSYSTGQREKLFF. CDR3 bases: TGTGCCAGCAGTTACTCGACAGGTCAGCGGGAAAAACTGTTTTTT.

J is TRBJ1-3 and V is TRBV9, with no clear D. Germline CDR1 reads SGDLS; CDR2 reads YYNGEE. The V gene lost 1 base and the J gene lost 0 bases, with 8 bases spanning the gap. CDR3 length: 15 amino acids. The chain's CDR3 is CASSVYGLSGNTIYF. CDR3 DNA: TGTGCCAGCAGCGTATACGGCCTCTCTGGAAACACCATATATTTT.